The clone carrying this TCR beta chain came up many times. In TCRdb, the RT-PCR reads were re-called with MiXCR into one record per CDR3 protein. Here the sample spans around 700,000 distinct CDR3 sequences, 12% to 15% being singletons. Sequences were obtained from memory CD4+ T cells from blood. This receptor was obtained from a female donor in good health, serving as a healthy control.

CDR3: CSARDPKATSGLYEQYF. The CDR3 DNA is TGCAGTGCTAGAGACCCAAAAGCCACTAGCGGTCTCTACGAGCAGTACTTC. This rearrangement joins TRBV20-1 to TRBJ2-7; TRBD2 matches at 8 bases. The CDR3 sequence is 17 residues long. Germline CDR1 reads DFQATT; CDR2 reads SNEGSKA (reference sequence). The trim removed 0 bases at V and 3 bases at J, leaving 13 bases unmatched.